A selection of T cell receptor beta chains follows, all from one sample in a study of blood T cells in healthy people across ages. From the 5' RACE reads, TCRdb called clonotypes with MiXCR, one entry per CDR3 protein. The sample includes 1.2 million to 1.5 million distinct CDR3 sequences, 42% of them seen just once. The material sequenced was blood. The source is a young woman in good health. Each CDR3 is given with its conserved first and last residue.

TRBJ2-1,TRBV7-9,CASSSLTGGFNEQFF
TRBJ2-5,TRBV20-1,CSAPKGGQETQYF
TRBJ2-3,TRBV5-4,CASSRRMGRGRDTDTQYF
TRBJ2-3,TRBV28,CASSFGGLAGADTDTQYF
TRBJ2-1,TRBV24-1,CATSARGLAGGSYNEQFF
TRBJ2-5,TRBV15,CATSRPDRDQETQYF
TRBJ1-1,TRBV5-6,CASSLGGTLAMNTEAFF
TRBJ2-6,TRBV4-3,CASSQDLNSGANVLTF
TRBJ2-3,TRBV12-3/TRBV12-4,CASRSGGTPPDTQYF
TRBJ1-5,TRBV28,CASRRPGTTSNQPQHF
TRBJ2-1,TRBV5-1,CASSWGLAGGRIVDEQFF
TRBJ1-2,TRBV25-1,CASSDPRDRVDYGYTF
TRBJ2-7,TRBV7-2,CASSAHGTVGYEQYF
TRBJ1-5,TRBV20-1,CSASRPPGQPQHF
TRBJ1-5,TRBV7-2,CASSLVGSGLINQPQHF
TRBJ2-1,TRBV10-3,CAISEAGATSFYNGQFF
TRBJ2-5,TRBV15,CATSSRQGAQETQYF
TRBJ2-7,TRBV4-1,CASSPLAGAPYEQYF
TRBJ1-5,TRBV12-3/TRBV12-4,CASSLRQSRGDQPQHF
TRBJ2-1,TRBV4-1,CASSHSSGYNEQFF
TRBJ1-2,TRBV20-1,CSARDSKGPYGYTF
TRBJ2-5,TRBV20-1,CSARAQQETQYF
.,TRBV7-6,CASSLSTSWQETQYF
TRBJ2-5,TRBV10-3,CAATGPLRETQYF
TRBJ1-1,TRBV3-1,CASSPGLTKGTEAFF